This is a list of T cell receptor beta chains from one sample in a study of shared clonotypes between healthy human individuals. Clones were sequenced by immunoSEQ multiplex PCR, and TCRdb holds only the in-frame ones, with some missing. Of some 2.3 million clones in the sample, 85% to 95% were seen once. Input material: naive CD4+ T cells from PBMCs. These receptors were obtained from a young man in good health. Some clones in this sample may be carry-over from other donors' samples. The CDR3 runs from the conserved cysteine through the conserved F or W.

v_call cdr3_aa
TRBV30 CAWSSGQVSNQPQHF
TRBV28 CASSPVGTGALYEQYF
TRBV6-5 CASSYGTGLADTQYF
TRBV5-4 CASSFRTAPYEQYF
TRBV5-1 CASSTGQTGPYEQYF
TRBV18 CASGLTGDRTDTQYF
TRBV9 CASRDGNTGELFF
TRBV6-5 CASSSGTLGRYGYTF
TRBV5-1 CASSLRDSYEQYF
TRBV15 CATSMGFSEKLFF
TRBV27 CASSQDRGRETQYF
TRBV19 CASSIVAADQPQHF
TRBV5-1 CASWRGTGGHTGELFF
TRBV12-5 CASGFGPGPLYNEQFF
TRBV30 CAARQGGNSPLHF
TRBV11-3 CASSDTRLGSSYNEQFF
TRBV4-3 CASSQFPGLMNTEAFF
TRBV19 CASKPWASTDTQYF
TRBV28 CATNLAPELEQYF
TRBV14 CASSRLLAGGSEQYF
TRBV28 CASSLGQGWSGANVLTF
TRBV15 CATSREGPTKSNQPQHF
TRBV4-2 CASLSGGNEQYF
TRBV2 CASIQGASKQQSGYTF
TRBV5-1 CASSLGGDTEKLFF
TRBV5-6 CASSSATQGLWGYEQYF
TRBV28 CASSLPQGVLQPQHF
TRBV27 CASSLTRGHTGELFF
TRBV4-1 CASSQGEKNTIYF
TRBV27 CASRRTGLYEQYF
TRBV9 CASSVTGTDTQYF
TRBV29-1 CSVGRDSTYEQYF
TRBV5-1 CASSFLAGGPGELFF
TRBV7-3 CASSDHPPASGTDTQYF
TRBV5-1 CASSARTGTYGYTF
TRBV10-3 CAISDPSQGRAKNIQYF
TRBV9 CASSVTTYNEQFF
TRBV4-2 CASSLKTSTGTGNEKLFF
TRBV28 CASSLPRAVSRREAFF
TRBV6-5 CASRHPTSGTDTQYF
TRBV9 CASSGQGQIGNTIYF
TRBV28 CASSVPGTSGIGEQYF
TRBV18 CASSPRARGGATNNEQFF
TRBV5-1 CASSTREGGNEQFF
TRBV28 CASRPTGANQPQHF
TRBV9 CASCRANVLTF
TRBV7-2 CASRLDRATYEQYF
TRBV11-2 CASSPPRGRVEKLFF
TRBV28 CASSSPPMVYTGELFF
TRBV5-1 CASSLRRSSGYQETQYF
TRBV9 CASSAIGTSGRETQYF
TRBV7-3 CASSKNRGATGELFF